The sequence of this TCR beta chain was determined in a study of early T cells in non-severe SARS-CoV-2 infection. Study-level points and caveats: Private and CD4 specificities were missed by VDJdb matching, which favored anti-spike CD8 responses.

This clonotype has a handful of counts. The antigen is unknown. Tagging with unique molecular identifiers was applied to individual cDNA molecules. TCRdb re-derived calls from the 5' RACE reads in MiXCR, one entry per CDR3 protein. Of over 60,000 distinct CDR3 sequences in the sample, roughly a tenth were seen once. The CDR3 is 14 residues long. Between the trimmed V and J ends, which lost 7 bases and 2 bases, there was a span of 13 bases. Germline loops: CDR1 SNHLY, CDR2 FYNNEI. The TCR comes from an adult who was a healthcare worker with PCR-confirmed SARS-CoV-2 infection or an uninfected control (not recorded which). The specimen comprised whole blood, sampled at baseline. The rearrangement uses TRBV2 and TRBJ2-3, with D perhaps assigned TRBD1 or TRBD2 (5 bases each). CDR3 bases: TGTGCCAGCATCCCCCGGGGCTCCACAGATACGCAGTATTTT. Translated: CASIPRGSTDTQYF.